This section outlines one T cell receptor (beta chain) sequence together with its context. Its target is unknown. The sample is drawn from a study of blood T cells in healthy people across ages. Study-wide points: The study lacked donor CMV status, which possibly confounded expanded clonotype changes.

CDR1 and CDR2 (germline): DFQATT, SNEGSKA (reference sequence). This CDR3 is built from 11 residues. V lost 5 bases and J 5 bases, leaving 8 bases between the germline ends. With a J-beta primer mix and a sample-barcoded 5' primer, a second PCR ran about 7 to 12 cycles. Every cDNA molecule bore a tag from a template-switch adaptor containing 12 random nucleotides. TCRdb passed the 5' RACE reads through MiXCR, listing each CDR3 protein once. The table has 1.8 million or so distinct CDR3 sequences, around 40% seen once. This clonotype originated in a human donor in good health. V gene TRBV20-1 combines with J gene TRBJ2-3, with unresolved D. The specimen sequenced was blood. The CDR3 sequence is CSAGLRDTQYF. Here the CDR3 DNA reads TGCAGTGCTGGTCTGAGAGATACGCAGTATTTT.